These T cell receptor beta chains were read from a single sample in a study of vaccination and CD4 T cells after COVID-19. Via MiXCR, TCRdb re-called the PCR reads, giving one row per CDR3 protein. The data show 14,000 to 15,000 distinct CDR3 sequences, about 41% seen once. The antigens these receptors bind are not known. Sequenced sample: CD4+ T cells from blood, cultured in vitro. Receptors were obtained from a human donor who had recovered from COVID-19. Each CDR3 is given with its conserved first and last residue. The order of the fields is CDR3 DNA, CDR3 protein, D gene, V gene, CDR3 length, clone size, J gene. D genes are given only for firm matches. The listing skips clone size in some rows; elsewhere it reads once, few, many or a size class.

cdr3_nt: TGTGCCAGCAGTAGGGACAGAGATAGCAATCAGCCCCAGCATTTT; cdr3_aa: CASSRDRDSNQPQHF; d_call: TRBD1; v_call: TRBV5-4; cdr3_length: 15; clone_size: -; j_call: TRBJ1-5
cdr3_nt: TGCAGTGGATACTCTGGAAACACCATATATTTT; cdr3_aa: CSGYSGNTIYF; d_call: -; v_call: TRBV20-1; cdr3_length: 11; clone_size: -; j_call: TRBJ1-3
cdr3_nt: TGCAGTGCTAGCCTCGGGACTAGCGGGAAAGAGACCCAGTACTTC; cdr3_aa: CSASLGTSGKETQYF; d_call: TRBD2; v_call: TRBV20-1; cdr3_length: 15; clone_size: -; j_call: TRBJ2-5
cdr3_nt: TGTGCCAGCAGCCCGGGGGTCGGGAACCGGCAGTACTTC; cdr3_aa: CASSPGVGNRQYF; d_call: -; v_call: TRBV7-3; cdr3_length: 13; clone_size: few; j_call: TRBJ2-7
cdr3_nt: TGTGCCAGCAGCACCTTTAGTGGAAAAGCCGGGGAGCTGTTTTTT; cdr3_aa: CASSTFSGKAGELFF; d_call: -; v_call: TRBV7-3; cdr3_length: 15; clone_size: -; j_call: TRBJ2-2
cdr3_nt: TGTGCCTGGAGTGTAAAAGACTGGAACACTGAAGCTTTCTTT; cdr3_aa: CAWSVKDWNTEAFF; d_call: -; v_call: TRBV30; cdr3_length: 14; clone_size: -; j_call: TRBJ1-1
cdr3_nt: TGCAGTGCTAGGGGGAGGGTAGGCGGAATGACCCAGCATTTT; cdr3_aa: CSARGRVGGMTQHF; d_call: -; v_call: TRBV20-1; cdr3_length: 14; clone_size: -; j_call: TRBJ1-5
cdr3_nt: TGTGCCAGCAGCTTAGTAGGGGACACTGAAGCTTTCTTT; cdr3_aa: CASSLVGDTEAFF; d_call: -; v_call: TRBV7-2; cdr3_length: 13; clone_size: few; j_call: TRBJ1-1
cdr3_nt: TGTGCCAGCCGGGGTGCAGGGGTGTGGACTGAAGCTTTCTTT; cdr3_aa: CASRGAGVWTEAFF; d_call: -; v_call: TRBV2; cdr3_length: 14; clone_size: -; j_call: TRBJ1-1
cdr3_nt: TGTGCCTGGGCTAGCGGAGGTTACAATGAGCAGTTCTTC; cdr3_aa: CAWASGGYNEQFF; d_call: TRBD2; v_call: TRBV30; cdr3_length: 13; clone_size: few; j_call: TRBJ2-1
cdr3_nt: TGTGCCAGCAGTTTATCGTTTCAAAGGCAGCTAAGATCGAACATTCAGTACTTC; cdr3_aa: CASSLSFQRQLRSNIQYF; d_call: -; v_call: TRBV28; cdr3_length: 18; clone_size: -; j_call: TRBJ2-4
cdr3_nt: TGTGCCAGCAGGTGGGCCGGGGCAGCCACGAACACTGAAGCTTTCTTT; cdr3_aa: CASRWAGAATNTEAFF; d_call: -; v_call: TRBV7-2; cdr3_length: 16; clone_size: -; j_call: TRBJ1-1
cdr3_nt: TGTGCCAGCAGTCCGGTAGTACGGACAGGGGGGCGAAGGACTGAAGCTTTCTTT; cdr3_aa: CASSPVVRTGGRRTEAFF; d_call: TRBD1; v_call: TRBV27; cdr3_length: 18; clone_size: -; j_call: TRBJ1-1
cdr3_nt: TGTGCCAGTAGTATCTCATTACCACCCCCAACTAACTATGGCTACACCTTC; cdr3_aa: CASSISLPPPTNYGYTF; d_call: -; v_call: TRBV19; cdr3_length: 17; clone_size: few; j_call: TRBJ1-2
cdr3_nt: TGTGCCAGTACGGATCATACCGTCCCTGATGGCTACACCTTC; cdr3_aa: CASTDHTVPDGYTF; d_call: -; v_call: TRBV19; cdr3_length: 14; clone_size: -; j_call: TRBJ1-2
cdr3_nt: TGTGCCAGCAGTTTAGGGGAGTTTCAGCCCCAGCATTTT; cdr3_aa: CASSLGEFQPQHF; d_call: -; v_call: TRBV12-3/TRBV12-4; cdr3_length: 13; clone_size: few; j_call: TRBJ1-5